The rows below give T cell receptor beta chains drawn from one sample of a study of control samples from healthy donors and cancer patients. The repertoire was sequenced with immunoSEQ multiplex PCR; TCRdb's copy has only in-frame clones and lacks some. The sample has 150,000 to 200,000 clones, around 88% seen once. Sequencing was performed on blood. These receptors all stem from a man between 18 and 35 years old in good health. Each CDR3 is given with its conserved first and last residue. The D gene is left open where the match is weak. For some rows the clone size is stated as once, few or many, or as a class when expanded; others skip it.

>NA|TRBJ1-6|13|TRBV5-1|NA
TGCGCCAGCAGCTTGGAAGGGGATTCACCCCTCCACTTT
CASSLEGDSPLHF
>NA|TRBJ2-1|18|TRBV4-1|TRBD2
TGCGCCAGCAGCCAACGCCCCGGTGGTAGCGGGGCCTACAATGAGCAGTTCTTC
CASSQRPGGSGAYNEQFF
>NA|TRBJ2-1|12|TRBV4-1|NA
TGCGCCAGCAGCCACCTAGTAGATGAGCAGTTCTTC
CASSHLVDEQFF
>NA|TRBJ1-1|15|TRBV18|TRBD1
TGTGCCAGCTCCATAGGAGGGGGCGGAAACACTGAAGCTTTCTTT
CASSIGGGGNTEAFF
>once|TRBJ1-3|16|TRBV6-1|NA
TGTGCCAGCAGTGACAACAGAAACCCCTCTGGAAACACCATATATTTT
CASSDNRNPSGNTIYF
>once|TRBJ2-7|13|TRBV28|TRBD1
TGTGCCAGCAGTGGACAGGCCCCCTACGAGCAGTACTTC
CASSGQAPYEQYF
>NA|TRBJ2-1|13|TRBV7-9|NA
TGTGCCAGCAGCTTAACCGAAGGCAATGAGCAGTTCTTC
CASSLTEGNEQFF
>once|TRBJ2-2|14|TRBV7-2|NA
TGTGCCAGCAGCCCGGGGACTAACACCGGGGAGCTGTTTTTT
CASSPGTNTGELFF
>NA|TRBJ1-6|15|TRBV5-5|NA
TGTGCCAGCAGCTTGGGGACGGAGTATAATTCACCCCTCCACTTT
CASSLGTEYNSPLHF
>NA|TRBJ2-3|16|TRBV7-6|TRBD2
TGTGCCAGCAGCTTAGAAGGGGCGGGGGTCACAGATACGCAGTATTTT
CASSLEGAGVTDTQYF
>NA|TRBJ1-2|14|TRBV6-5|NA
TGTGCCAGCAGTTACGACAGCTCTAACTATGGCTACACCTTC
CASSYDSSNYGYTF
>NA|TRBJ2-3|15|TRBV30|NA
TGTGCCTGGAGTACGGGAGTGGGGCGGGCAGATACGCAGTATTTT
CAWSTGVGRADTQYF
>once|TRBJ2-7|14|TRBV5-6|TRBD1
TGTGCCAGCAGCTGGGGACAGGCGAGCTACGAGCAGTACTTC
CASSWGQASYEQYF
>NA|TRBJ1-1|16|TRBV19|NA
TGTGCCAGTAGTATTGGCCGGGGTTATGTGAACACTGAAGCTTTCTTT
CASSIGRGYVNTEAFF
>NA|TRBJ2-7|16|TRBV7-9|NA
TGTGCCAGCAGCTTAGCGTTCGGGCAGGGGAGCTACGAGCAGTACTTC
CASSLAFGQGSYEQYF
>NA|TRBJ2-2|14|TRBV7-8|TRBD2
TGTGCCAGCAGCTTAGACGGGGGGGCGGGGGAGCTGTTTTTT
CASSLDGGAGELFF
>NA|TRBJ2-3|13|TRBV24-1|NA
TGTGCCACCAGTGATCCAGGGACAGATACGCAGTATTTT
CATSDPGTDTQYF
>NA|TRBJ1-4|15|TRBV19|NA
TGTGCCAGTAGTACCGGGGCAGCGGGTAATGAAAAACTGTTTTTT
CASSTGAAGNEKLFF
>NA|TRBJ2-5|14|TRBV7-9|TRBD1
TGTGCCAGCAGCGAGGGACAGGGAGGAGAGACCCAGTACTTC
CASSEGQGGETQYF
>NA|TRBJ2-5|13|TRBV5-1|NA
TGCGCCAGCAGCTTCAGGGGCCTAGAGACCCAGTACTTC
CASSFRGLETQYF
>NA|TRBJ2-1|15|TRBV7-2|TRBD2
TGTGCCAGCAGCTTAGCAGCGGGGCGATACAATGAGCAGTTCTTC
CASSLAAGRYNEQFF
>NA|TRBJ1-1|14|TRBV11-2|TRBD1
TGTGCCAGCAGCTTAGACAGGGGGCTCGGTGAAGCTTTCTTT
CASSLDRGLGEAFF
>NA|TRBJ2-3|15|TRBV30|NA
TGTGCCTGGAGTGTTTTAGGAGGCTTCACAGATACGCAGTATTTT
CAWSVLGGFTDTQYF
>NA|TRBJ2-3|11|TRBV7-9|TRBD1
TGTGCCAGCAGCCAGGACAGGGTGCCGTATTTT
CASSQDRVPYF
>NA|TRBJ2-7|16|TRBV28|TRBD2
TGTGCCAGCAGTGCCGGGGGGAAGGGGTTTGGCTACGAGCAGTACTTC
CASSAGGKGFGYEQYF
>NA|TRBJ1-5|15|TRBV20-1|NA
TGCAGTGCTAGTGCCAGGGAAGGAGATCATCAGCCCCAGCATTTT
CSASAREGDHQPQHF
>NA|TRBJ2-7|14|TRBV24-1|NA
TGTGCCACCAGTGATTGGAGAGGGCTCTACGAGCAGTACTTC
CATSDWRGLYEQYF
>NA|TRBJ2-2|16|TRBV11-1|NA
TGTGCCAGCAGCTCCTCCCCGGGACACAACACCGGGGAGCTGTTTTTT
CASSSSPGHNTGELFF
>once|TRBJ2-5|15|TRBV15|TRBD2
TGTGCCACCAGCAATCTAGCGGGAGTACGAGAGACCCAGTACTTC
CATSNLAGVRETQYF
>NA|TRBJ2-7|12|TRBV2|NA
TGTGCCAGCAGTGTCACAGAGGACGAGCAGTACTTC
CASSVTEDEQYF
>NA|TRBJ2-7|13|TRBV28|NA
TGTGCCAGCAGTTTTGGGGAGGCCTACGAGCAGTACTTC
CASSFGEAYEQYF
>NA|TRBJ2-7|14|TRBV5-4|NA
TGTGCCAGCAGCGGCGAGGGGGTCGGCGACGAGCAGTACTTC
CASSGEGVGDEQYF
>NA|TRBJ2-7|13|TRBV27|NA
TGTGCCAGCAGTTTAGGCGCAAGCTACGAGCAGTACTTC
CASSLGASYEQYF
>NA|TRBJ1-2|14|TRBV27|TRBD1
TGTGCCAGCAGGCTAGGACAGGGACATAATGGCTACACCTTC
CASRLGQGHNGYTF
>NA|TRBJ1-5|15|TRBV5-8|TRBD1
TGTGCCAGCAGCGCCGGGACAGATAGCAATCAGCCCCAGCATTTT
CASSAGTDSNQPQHF
>NA|TRBJ2-7|13|TRBV7-2|TRBD1
TGTGCCAGCAGCCCACAGGGGGACGACGAGCAGTACTTC
CASSPQGDDEQYF